These 20 T cell receptor beta chains were sequenced from one sample in a study of vaccination and CD4 T cells after COVID-19 (dated by TCRdb to between 2021 and 2024). Library creation used PCR. This sample was sequenced with an Illumina iSeq 100. DNA from cultured CD4+ T cells underwent TCR sequencing with the Oncomine TCR Beta short-read assay at the Johns Hopkins FTIC core. TCRdb's own reprocessing of the public reads used fastp at Q25 and MiXCR and kept productive beta chains. When rows share a CDR3 protein, they turn into one entry using the most common DNA and genes. The sample table shows 10,000 to 12,000 distinct CDR3 sequences, and around 66% are seen once. The ten most abundant clones make up roughly 35% of the sample. Their cognate antigens are unknown. This specimen's treatment or condition label, interpreted: approximately 10-day PBMC culture with coronavirus spike peptide pools or control peptides (ViraFEST assay).

The sequenced material came from CD4+ T cells from blood, cultured in vitro. The receptors stem from a human donor who had recovered from COVID-19.

The CDR3 coding sequence is TGCGCCAGCAGCTTGGCACGAGATTACGAGCAGTACTTC. This sequence encodes CASSLARDYEQYF. The chain links TRBV5-1 to TRBJ2-7, with D hard to call. The ends were cut back, 0 bases at V and 4 bases at J, with 8 bases in the middle. The CDR3 has 13 amino acids. CDR1 and CDR2 from the germline V gene are SGHRS and YFSETQ.

The chain's CDR3 is CASSYPPGVSNQPQHF. The CDR3 nucleotides read TGTGCCAGCAGTTACCCCCCGGGGGTTAGCAATCAGCCCCAGCATTTT. The gene calls are TRBV6-5 and TRBJ1-5; D is possibly TRBD1 (5 bases). V was trimmed by 2 bases and J by 0 bases, leaving 11 bases between them. The length of the CDR3 is 16 residues. CDR1 and CDR2 from the germline V gene are MNHEY and SVGAGI.

This clonotype was counted a few times. This chain uses TRBV20-1 with TRBJ1-5, with 7 nucleotides matching TRBD1. This CDR3 is 15 amino acids long. V lost 6 bases, J lost 2 bases, and 10 bases stayed unmatched. CDR1 and CDR2 (germline): DFQATT, SNEGSKA (reference sequence). For the CDR3, the DNA is TGCAGTGCGCATCGGACAGGAGGAGGCAATCAGCCCCAGCATTTT. Encoded protein: CSAHRTGGGNQPQHF.

The rearrangement links TRBV27 to TRBJ2-5; D ambiguous. V was shortened by 3 bases and J by 0 bases, with 5 bases between the two germline ends. CDR3 length: 13 amino acids. Germline V gene lookup returns CDR1 MNHEY and CDR2 SMNVEV (reference sequence). CDR3 sequence: CASSLVYQETQYF. CDR3 nucleotide sequence: TGTGCCAGCAGTTTGGTGTACCAAGAGACCCAGTACTTC.

This clonotype was picked up a small number of times. This chain joins TRBV7-9 and TRBJ2-3, with 10 nucleotides matching TRBD1. The CDR3 length is 18 residues. V was clipped by 6 bases and J by 6 bases; unmatched bases: 18. Germline V gives CDR1 SEHNR, CDR2 FQNEAQ (reference sequence). The CDR3 DNA reads as TGTGCCAGCAGGGGCGGGCCGGGACAGGGGAATCAGGGGGATACGCAGTATTTT. Translating it yields CASRGGPGQGNQGDTQYF. Looking up the rest from reference TRBV7-9 and TRBJ2-3 gives the full variable domain: DTGVSQNPRHKITKRGQNVTFRCDPISEHNRLYWYRQTLGQGPEFLTYFQNEAQLEKSRLLSDRFSAERPKGSFSTLEIQRTEQGDSAMYLCASRGGPGQGNQGDTQYFGPGTRLTVL.

The chain links TRBV19 to TRBJ1-5; the D is unclear. CDR3 length equals 13 residues. Germline V gene sequence: CDR1 LNHDA, CDR2 SQIVND (reference sequence). Trimming removed 5 bases at V and 2 bases at J, with 7 bases between. CDR3: CASSSGGNQPQHF. For the CDR3, the DNA is TGTGCCAGTAGTTCGGGAGGCAATCAGCCCCAGCATTTT.

This clonotype was counted a few times. The chain recombines TRBV20-1 with TRBJ1-3; D is ambiguous. Trimming removed 4 bases from V and 1 base from J, with 8 bases in between. The CDR3 is made up of 13 amino acids. Germline V gene sequence: CDR1 DFQATT, CDR2 SNEGSKA (reference sequence). The CDR3 DNA sequence: TGCAGTGCTAACAGACCTTCTGGAAACACCATATATTTT. It encodes CSANRPSGNTIYF.

The rearrangement joins TRBV27 to TRBJ2-3, with TRBD1 identical over 7 bases. The germline V gene has CDR1 MNHEY and CDR2 SMNVEV (reference sequence). V lost 4 bases, J lost 5 bases, and 12 bases stayed unmatched. This CDR3 contains 16 residues. As DNA, the CDR3 is TGTGCCAGCAGTTGTGGGCAGGGGGAAATGAAAGATACGCAGTATTTT. Translated, it gives CASSCGQGEMKDTQYF.

This clonotype has just a few counts. The rearrangement links TRBV23-1 to TRBJ1-6, with D unresolved. TRBV23-1 is filed as an ORF, its function uncertain. Trimming stripped 2 bases from V and 1 base from J, with 18 bases between. CDR3 length equals 19 residues. CDR3 protein: CASSQPKAAGRSYNSPLHF. The CDR3 DNA follows: TGCGCCAGCAGTCAACCTAAAGCCGCGGGGAGGTCCTATAATTCACCCCTCCACTTT.

V is TRBV4-1 and J is TRBJ2-3; 13 positions agree with TRBD2. Germline values: CDR1 MGHRA, CDR2 YSYEKL. The CDR3 loop spans 16 amino acids. V gave up 3 bases and J gave up 2 bases; unmatched junction bases: 2. This CDR3 is CASSQGLAGTTDTQYF. In nucleotides, the CDR3 is TGCGCCAGCAGCCAGGGACTAGCGGGAACCACAGATACGCAGTATTTT.

V and J are TRBV27 and TRBJ1-1, with D tentatively TRBD1 (5 bases). The germline V gene has CDR1 MNHEY and CDR2 SMNVEV (reference sequence). V shed 8 bases and J shed 4 bases, with 17 bases lying between them. The CDR3 is 14 amino acids. The CDR3: CASFTGDEATEAFF. The CDR3 nucleotides are TGTGCCAGCTTTACCGGGGACGAGGCCACTGAAGCTTTCTTT.

This clonotype was counted once. This chain joins TRBV19 and TRBJ1-2, with D tentatively TRBD1 (6 bases). Germline V gives CDR1 LNHDA, CDR2 SQIVND (reference sequence). Trimming removed 9 bases at V and 10 bases at J, with 12 bases between. CDR3 length: 10 residues. Written as DNA, the CDR3 is TGTGCCAGGCCGGGGGGCGACTACACCTTC. Its protein product is CARPGGDYTF.

Details on this clonotype: At one end the junction does not follow the germline gene, possibly because of a read error. The chain has TRBV24-1 and TRBJ2-3, with D possibly matching TRBD1 (5 bases). In germline, CDR1 is KGHDR, CDR2 SFDVKD. The CDR3 runs to 16 residues. CDR3 amino acids: CATSDSFSRQTDTQYF. As DNA, the CDR3 is TGCGCCACCAGTGACTCTTTCTCCCGACAGACAGATACGCAGTATTTT.

The chain recombines TRBV7-3 with TRBJ1-2; D perhaps matches TRBD1 (6 bases). Germline V CDR1 and CDR2: SGHTA, FQGTGA. V dropped 9 bases and J dropped 8 bases, with 19 bases sitting between them. This CDR3 comprises 13 residues. In DNA form, the CDR3 reads TGTGCCAGAACCCCGGGAAACAGGGACGGCTACACCTTC. Amino acid sequence: CARTPGNRDGYTF.

The chain has TRBV20-1 and TRBJ1-1; the match to TRBD1 covers 9 bases. Trimming cost V 0 bases and J 8 bases; bases outside gene matches: 10. CDR1 and CDR2 (germline): DFQATT, SNEGSKA (reference sequence). The CDR3 sequence is 15 residues long. CDR3 sequence: CSARDPGQGNREAFF. The CDR3 DNA is TGCAGTGCTAGAGACCCGGGACAGGGAAATAGGGAAGCTTTCTTT.

The gene calls are TRBV20-1 and TRBJ2-3; TRBD2 matches 15 bases. V lost 1 base and J lost 4; bases outside the gene matches: 3. This CDR3 is built from 16 residues. Germline values: CDR1 DFQATT, CDR2 SNEGSKA (reference sequence). The CDR3 is CSARGTSGRAPDTQYF. The CDR3 DNA follows: TGCAGTGCTAGAGGGACTAGCGGGAGGGCCCCAGATACGCAGTATTTT.

This chain joins TRBV20-1 and TRBJ1-2; TRBD1 agrees at 7 bases. The CDR3 runs 12 residues. The V segment lost 5 bases and the J segment 2 bases; nucleotides outside the gene matches: 2. Germline V gene lookup returns CDR1 DFQATT and CDR2 SNEGSKA (reference sequence). CDR3 coding DNA: TGCAGTGCTGGGACAGACAACTATGGCTACACCTTC. This encodes CSAGTDNYGYTF.

The rearrangement links TRBV10-3 to TRBJ1-5; D call uncertain. Trimming shortened V by 5 bases and J by 3 bases, and 11 bases separated the two germline ends. There are 14 residues in the CDR3. Germline V gives CDR1 ENHRY, CDR2 SYGVKD. CDR3 sequence reads: CAISTGSFNQPQHF. CDR3 nucleotide sequence: TGTGCCATCAGTACGGGGTCCTTCAATCAGCCCCAGCATTTT.

The chain recombines TRBV6-1 with TRBJ1-1; maybe TRBD1 (5 bases). Trimming removed 6 bases at V and 7 bases at J, with 18 bases between. Germline CDR1 and CDR2: MNHNS and SASEGT. The CDR3 extends over 14 amino acids. CDR3 nucleotide sequence: TGTGCCAGCAGACGTGGGGCGGACACCGTTGAAGCTTTCTTT. Protein sequence: CASRRGADTVEAFF.

This sequence joins TRBV7-9 and TRBJ2-1, with 9 bases aligning to TRBD2. Germline V gene sequence: CDR1 SEHNR, CDR2 FQNEAQ (reference sequence). V trimming: 2 bases; J trimming: 3 bases; junction bases outside the gene matches: 2. The CDR3 has 15 amino acids. CDR3 sequence reads: CASSLLLAGYNEQFF. In DNA form, the CDR3 reads TGTGCCAGCAGCTTACTACTAGCGGGCTACAATGAGCAGTTCTTC.